This T cell receptor (beta chain) is drawn from a study of human T cells and chemical hapten exposure. This clonotype came up many times. The time point was: pre-sensitization, week 0. Treatment defined: therapeutic diphenylcyclopropenone sensitization with weekly scalp DPC. MiXCR, applied by TCRdb to the RACE reads, yields one record per CDR3 protein. The sample contains 65,000 to 70,000 distinct CDR3 sequences, approximately 11% of which appear only once. V shed 6 bases and J shed 1 base, with 12 bases lying between them. Germline V gene data show CDR1 as DFQATT and CDR2 as SNEGSKA (reference sequence). This CDR3 has 13 amino acids.

This chain connects TRBV20-1 to TRBJ1-1; possibly TRBD1 for D (5 bases). The clonotype was recovered from a woman in her forties or fifties with alopecia areata. Some clones in this sample may be carry-over from other donors' samples. Sequenced material: whole blood, taken in connection with sensitization to the hapten diphenylcyclopropenone (DPC). This chain's CDR3 is CSAQTEANTEAFF. The CDR3, as DNA: TGCAGTGCCCAGACAGAGGCGAACACTGAAGCTTTCTTT.